This T cell receptor beta chain came from a study of CD8 T cells in Susac syndrome. Random hexamers primed reverse transcription of roughly 0.45 to 1 ug RNA. Amplification of the TCR beta CDR3 was carried out by immunoSEQ multiplex PCR, which spanned a total of 54 Vbeta and 13 Jbeta segments. In TCRdb, the immunoSEQ multiplex PCR reads were re-called with MiXCR into one record per CDR3 protein. There are 170,000 or so distinct CDR3 sequences in the sample; approximately 93% occur only once, and roughly 0.1% lies in the top ten. The CDR3 sequence is 15 residues long. V was pared by 0 bases and J by 5 bases, with 16 bases between. Germline V lookup: CDR1 DFQATT, CDR2 SNEGSKA (reference sequence).

The rearrangement joins TRBV20-1 to TRBJ1-1; possible D gene TRBD1, 5 bases. This clonotype was obtained from a human donor with multiple sclerosis. Input material: CD4+ T cells from PBMCs. CDR3 nucleotide sequence: TGCAGTGCTAGAGAAGCGCAGGGTTATGGGACTGAAGCTTTCTTT. Translation gives CSAREAQGYGTEAFF.